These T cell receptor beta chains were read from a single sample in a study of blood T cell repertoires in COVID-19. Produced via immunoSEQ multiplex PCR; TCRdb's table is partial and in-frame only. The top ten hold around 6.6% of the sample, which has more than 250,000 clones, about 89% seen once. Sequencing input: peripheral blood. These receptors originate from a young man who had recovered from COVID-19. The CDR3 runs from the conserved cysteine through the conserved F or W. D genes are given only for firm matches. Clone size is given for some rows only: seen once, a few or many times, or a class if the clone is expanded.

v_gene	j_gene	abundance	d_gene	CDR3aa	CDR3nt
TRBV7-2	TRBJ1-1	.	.	CASKKEDTEAFF	TGTGCCAGTAAGAAGGAGGACACTGAAGCTTTCTTT
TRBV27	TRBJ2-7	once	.	CASSFTGAYEQYF	TGTGCCAGCAGTTTTACAGGAGCCTACGAGCAGTACTTC
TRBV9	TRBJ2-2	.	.	CASSVGGIGAGELFF	TGTGCCAGCAGCGTTGGCGGGATAGGTGCCGGGGAGCTGTTTTTT
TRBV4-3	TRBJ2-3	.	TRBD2	CASSQPPSWRGADTQYF	TGCGCCAGCAGCCAGCCTCCGTCCTGGCGGGGGGCAGATACGCAGTATTTT
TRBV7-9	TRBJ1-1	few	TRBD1	CASSRQGPILVDTEAFF	TGTGCCAGCAGCCGACAGGGCCCTATTCTTGTAGACACTGAAGCTTTCTTT
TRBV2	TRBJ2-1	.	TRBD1	CASSSYRGSSYNEQFF	TGTGCCAGCAGCTCCTACAGGGGAAGCTCCTACAATGAGCAGTTCTTC
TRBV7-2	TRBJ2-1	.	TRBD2	CASSRIPGSEAGGINEQFF	TGTGCCAGCAGCCGTATTCCTGGTAGCGAAGCGGGGGGCATCAATGAGCAGTTCTTC
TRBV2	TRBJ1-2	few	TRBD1	CASSPLGQGSDGYTF	TGTGCCAGCAGCCCTTTGGGACAGGGCTCGGATGGCTACACCTTC
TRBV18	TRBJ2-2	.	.	CASSRENTGELFF	TGTGCCAGCTCCCGCGAAAACACCGGGGAGCTGTTTTTT
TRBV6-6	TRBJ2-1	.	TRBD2	CASRASGGEYNEQFF	TGTGCCAGCAGGGCAAGCGGGGGGGAATACAATGAGCAGTTCTTC
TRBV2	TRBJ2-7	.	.	CASSEGPATGFYEQYF	TGTGCCAGCAGTGAGGGCCCCGCAACAGGTTTCTACGAGCAGTACTTC
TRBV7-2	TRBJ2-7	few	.	CASSLVHSYEQYF	TGTGCCAGCAGCTTAGTGCACAGCTACGAGCAGTACTTC
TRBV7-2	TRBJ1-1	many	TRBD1	CASSFTTGGPEAFF	TGTGCCAGCAGCTTCACGACAGGGGGCCCTGAAGCTTTCTTT
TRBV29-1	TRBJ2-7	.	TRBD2	CSVKGGPSYEQYF	TGCAGCGTGAAGGGAGGGCCCTCCTACGAGCAGTACTTC
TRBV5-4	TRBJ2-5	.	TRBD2	CASSLKGLAGETQYF	TGTGCCAGCAGCCTGAAGGGACTAGCGGGAGAGACCCAGTACTTC
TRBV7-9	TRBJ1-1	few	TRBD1	CASSHDRGGTEAFF	TGTGCCAGCAGTCACGACAGGGGGGGCACTGAAGCTTTCTTT
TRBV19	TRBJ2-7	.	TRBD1	CASSPTGGYEQYF	TGTGCCAGTAGTCCCACAGGGGGCTACGAGCAGTACTTC